The clone carrying this T cell receptor beta chain was observed a single time. What it binds is unknown. Treatment in this sample: roughly nine-day PBMC culture with coronavirus spike peptide pools or control peptides (ViraFEST assay). The data derive from a study of vaccination and CD4 T cells after COVID-19. Study at large: Two of the convalescents were Hispanic, and the group consisted of six males and four females.

Germline loops: CDR1 MNHNS, CDR2 SASEGT. The trim removed 4 bases at V and 4 bases at J, leaving 6 bases unmatched. There are 15 residues in the CDR3. The Oncomine TCR Beta short-read assay was what sequenced the DNA obtained from cultured CD4+ T cells. TCRdb used MiXCR to reprocess the PCR reads, holding one entry per CDR3 protein. The data hold 12,000 or so distinct CDR3 sequences, with 25% to 35% observed a single time. The chain is built from TRBV6-1 and TRBJ2-7; 11 bases are a match to TRBD1. The sequences come from CD4+ T cells from blood, cultured in vitro, collected before SARS-CoV-2 vaccination. The sequence was collected from a human donor who received a COVID-19 vaccine. This CDR3 is CASSGRDRGRYEQYF. The CDR3 DNA is TGTGCCAGCAGTGGCCGGGACAGGGGGAGGTACGAGCAGTACTTC.